The TCR beta chain under discussion was sequenced for a study of blood T cell repertoires in COVID-19. The repertoire was sequenced with immunoSEQ multiplex PCR; TCRdb's copy has only in-frame clones and lacks some. The table has tens of thousands of clones, around 86% seen once; the top ten hold about 3.2%. This clone occurred a few times. J was trimmed by 6 bases and V by 11 bases; bases with no gene match: 3. Germline CDR1 MNHEY, CDR2 SVGAGI. This CDR3 is 12 amino acids long. The clonotype comes from an older man with acute or convalescent COVID-19. The chain links TRBV6-5 to TRBJ2-2; 10 bases are a match to TRBD2. Sequences were obtained from peripheral blood. This chain's CDR3 is CASSGSSGELFF. The CDR3 DNA is TGTGCCTCTAGCGGGAGCTCCGGGGAGCTGTTTTTT.